These T cell receptor beta chains were read from a single sample in a study of blood T cell repertoires in COVID-19. Clones were sequenced by immunoSEQ multiplex PCR, and TCRdb holds only the in-frame ones, with some missing. The sample carries about 190,000 clones, around 90% recorded once. The source material was peripheral blood. These receptors were obtained from a man in his forties with active or convalescent COVID-19. Both conserved end residues are part of each CDR3. Fields, in order: V gene, clone size, J gene, D gene, CDR3 DNA, CDR3 protein. A D gene is named only where the DNA matches it firmly. Size values are once, few and many counts, or a class for expanded clones, and some rows have none.

TRBV4-1	once	TRBJ2-1	TRBD1	TGCGCCAGCAGCCAGGACGCGACAGGGTCCTACAATGAGCAGTTCTTC	CASSQDATGSYNEQFF
TRBV5-6	NA	TRBJ2-6	NA	TGTGCCAGCAGCTTGGGACACCGGTTCTCTGGGGCCAACGTCCTGACTTTC	CASSLGHRFSGANVLTF
TRBV9	NA	TRBJ2-7	TRBD2	TGTGCCAGCAGCGTAGGGACTAGCGGGGGCTACGAGCAGTACTTC	CASSVGTSGGYEQYF
TRBV7-2	once	TRBJ1-3	NA	TGTGCCAGCAGCTTAGAATTGCGGAACACCATATATTTT	CASSLELRNTIYF
TRBV6-5	NA	TRBJ1-1	NA	TGTGCCAGCAGTTTGGGAGGGGCATTGAACACTGAAGCTTTCTTT	CASSLGGALNTEAFF
TRBV6-4	NA	TRBJ1-1	NA	TGTGCCAGAAAGGCAGGTTCGTGCACTGAAGCTTTCTTT	CARKAGSCTEAFF
TRBV3-1/TRBV3-2	NA	TRBJ1-1	NA	TGTGCCAGCAGCCAGGCAGGGGAAGGCACTGAAGCTTTCTTT	CASSQAGEGTEAFF
TRBV28	NA	TRBJ1-4	TRBD1	TGTGCCAGCAGGCGGGCGTACAGGGGAACTAATGAAAAACTGTTTTTT	CASRRAYRGTNEKLFF
TRBV24-1	NA	TRBJ1-5	TRBD1	TGTGCCACCAGTGAAGGGACAGCAAGCAATCAGCCCCAGCATTTT	CATSEGTASNQPQHF
TRBV4-3	NA	TRBJ2-3	NA	TGCGCCAGCAGCCAAGAGAGGAGACTAGTGGGGTACACAGATACGCAGTATTTT	CASSQERRLVGYTDTQYF
TRBV7-9	NA	TRBJ1-2	TRBD1	TGTGCCAGCAGCTTAGAACAGGGGCCCGTTCGCTACACCTTC	CASSLEQGPVRYTF
TRBV5-8	NA	TRBJ1-5	NA	TGTGCCAGCAGCTTCACAGGTCTGAGCAATCAGCCCCAGCATTTT	CASSFTGLSNQPQHF
TRBV5-8	NA	TRBJ2-4	NA	TGTGCCAGCAGCTCCAACAATTTCGGGAACATTCAGTACTTC	CASSSNNFGNIQYF
TRBV28	NA	TRBJ1-6	NA	TGTGCCAGCAGTCCGCAACTAGATTCACCCCTCCACTTT	CASSPQLDSPLHF
TRBV6-5	once	TRBJ2-5	NA	TGTGCCAGCAGTTACCCCCACAGAAAGCACCAAGAGACCCAGTACTTC	CASSYPHRKHQETQYF
TRBV12-5	NA	TRBJ1-5	TRBD1	TGTGCTAGTGGCCCGGGACAGCCGAATCAGCCCCAGCATTTT	CASGPGQPNQPQHF
TRBV4-1	NA	TRBJ1-6	NA	TGCGCCAGCAGCCAAGAGGGTGAGGATTCACCCCTCCACTTT	CASSQEGEDSPLHF
TRBV20-1	NA	TRBJ2-7	NA	TGCAGTGCTAGAGTAAACTACGAGCAGTACTTC	CSARVNYEQYF
TRBV7-9	NA	TRBJ2-5	TRBD2	TGTGCCAGCAGCCTACTAGCCACCGGGGGGGCGTTGGAGACCCAGTACTTC	CASSLLATGGALETQYF
TRBV5-1	once	TRBJ2-2	NA	TGCGCCAGCAAAAGGGGCGCGAACACCGGGGAGCTGTTTTTT	CASKRGANTGELFF
TRBV3-1/TRBV3-2	NA	TRBJ2-5	NA	TGTGCCAGCAGCCAAGCCTCAGTCCAAGAGACCCAGTACTTC	CASSQASVQETQYF
TRBV11-1	NA	TRBJ2-2	NA	TGTGCCAGCAGCTTTGTCGACAGCCGCACCGGGGAGCTGTTTTTT	CASSFVDSRTGELFF
TRBV5-1	NA	TRBJ2-7	TRBD2	TGCGCCAGCACTGTTTGGCTAGCGGGGGACGAGCAGTACTTC	CASTVWLAGDEQYF
TRBV5-4	NA	TRBJ2-7	NA	TGTGCCAGCAGCTTGGCCCTAGGGAGCTCCTACGAGCAGTACTTC	CASSLALGSSYEQYF
TRBV7-9	NA	TRBJ2-2	NA	TGTGCCAGCAGCTCATCGGCCTACAGAGACACCGGGGAGCTGTTTTTT	CASSSSAYRDTGELFF
TRBV27	NA	TRBJ2-1	TRBD2	TGTGCCAGCAGTGCCCTACGAGCGGGGGGGTACAATGAGCAGTTCTTC	CASSALRAGGYNEQFF
TRBV29-1	NA	TRBJ1-4	TRBD1	TGCAGCGTTCGACAGGGAGGAAAACTGTTTTTT	CSVRQGGKLFF
TRBV5-1	NA	TRBJ2-7	TRBD2	TGCGCCAGCAGGCAGGCTAGCGGTTACGAGCAGTACTTC	CASRQASGYEQYF
TRBV28	NA	TRBJ1-5	TRBD1	TGTGCCAGCAGTTTATGGCGAGGGACAGTGAGCAATCAGCCCCAGCATTTT	CASSLWRGTVSNQPQHF
TRBV11-2	NA	TRBJ1-5	NA	TGTGCCAGCAGCTTAGGAGGGTTGGGCAATCAGCCCCAGCATTTT	CASSLGGLGNQPQHF
TRBV19	NA	TRBJ2-4	NA	TGTGCCAGTAGGCCCCCCGAGGGAATTCAGTACTTC	CASRPPEGIQYF
TRBV6-5	NA	TRBJ1-5	NA	TGTGCCAGCAGCGGGGGGGAGCAGCCCCAGCATTTT	CASSGGEQPQHF
TRBV12-5	NA	TRBJ2-3	NA	TGTGCTAGTGGTTCTCGACTTACCCAGGATACGCAGTATTTT	CASGSRLTQDTQYF
TRBV13	NA	TRBJ2-2	NA	TGTGCCAGCAGCTTGACAGGTAGAGCTAAGAACACCGGGGAGCTGTTTTTT	CASSLTGRAKNTGELFF
TRBV12-3/TRBV12-4	NA	TRBJ1-2	TRBD1	TGTGCCAGCAGTTGGGACAGTGGGTATGGCTACACCTTC	CASSWDSGYGYTF
TRBV19	few	TRBJ1-1	TRBD1	TGTGCCAGTAACCCCCGGGACAGCTACACTGAAGCTTTCTTT	CASNPRDSYTEAFF
TRBV19	few	TRBJ2-7	NA	TGTGCCAGTACTGCCGGGAGCGAGCAGTACTTC	CASTAGSEQYF
TRBV6-5	NA	TRBJ1-3	NA	TGTGCCAGCGAACTCTCTAGCTCTGGAAACACCATATATTTT	CASELSSSGNTIYF
TRBV12-5	NA	TRBJ2-7	NA	TGTGCTAGTGGGCGGAGCTACTACGAGCAGTACTTC	CASGRSYYEQYF
TRBV29-1	NA	TRBJ2-5	NA	TGCAGCGTTTTGGGGGGTGGCACCCAGTACTTC	CSVLGGGTQYF
TRBV6-5	NA	TRBJ2-1	TRBD2	TGTGCCACCTGGACTAGCGGGTCCTCCCAGTTCTTC	CATWTSGSSQFF
TRBV19	NA	TRBJ1-2	NA	TGTGCCAGTAGTACCGCGGGACGGACCCTTCTGGGCGGCTACACCTTC	CASSTAGRTLLGGYTF
TRBV3-1/TRBV3-2	NA	TRBJ1-6	NA	TGTGCCAGCAGCCAAGATGGGAGGAATTCACCCCTCCACTTT	CASSQDGRNSPLHF
TRBV20-1	few	TRBJ1-1	TRBD1	TGCAGTGCTAGTAGACAGGGTACGGAAGCTTTCTTT	CSASRQGTEAFF
TRBV6-5	few	TRBJ2-1	NA	TGTGCCATTAGACCCGGGGGAAATGAGCAGTTCTTC	CAIRPGGNEQFF
TRBV12-3/TRBV12-4	NA	TRBJ1-2	NA	TGTGCCAGCGGTCAGGACAGCTACTATGGCTACACCTTC	CASGQDSYYGYTF
TRBV11-3	NA	TRBJ2-7	NA	TGTGCCAGCAGCTCTCCAGGGGACTACTCCTACGAGCAGTACTTC	CASSSPGDYSYEQYF
TRBV11-3	once	TRBJ2-2	TRBD2	TGTGCCAGCAGCCCGGGACTAGCGGGGGGGACCGGGGAGCTGTTTTTT	CASSPGLAGGTGELFF
TRBV12-5	NA	TRBJ2-5	TRBD1	TGTGCTAGTGGGACAGGGTACCAAGAGACCCAGTACTTC	CASGTGYQETQYF
TRBV6-2/TRBV6-3	NA	TRBJ1-6	TRBD1	TGTGCCAGCAGTTCCGACAGGGCACCCAATTCACCCCTCCACTTT	CASSSDRAPNSPLHF
TRBV23-1	NA	TRBJ1-1	NA	TGCGCCAGCAGTCAATTCAGCGGTCAGGCTTTCTTT	CASSQFSGQAFF